Listed here are 10 T cell receptor beta chains from one sample, sequenced in a study of T cell repertoires in cytomegalovirus infection. TCRdb called the reads again in MiXCR, with one record for every CDR3 protein. The sample contains some 220,000 distinct CDR3 sequences, 38% of which appear only once. Their target antigens are unknown. The source was CD8+ T cells from cultured PBMCs, collected from culture after CMV antigen stimulation. The receptors were gathered from a human donor in good health (CMV status not recorded). Some clones in this sample may be carry-over from other donors' samples.

This clonotype appeared many times. The CDR3 protein is CASSQDWTVNTEAFF. The DNA for the CDR3 is TGCGCCAGCAGCCAAGATTGGACTGTGAACACTGAAGCTTTCTTT. The V and J genes are TRBV4-1 and TRBJ1-1; D not certain. From germline, CDR1 is MGHRA and CDR2 YSYEKL. CDR3 size: 15 residues. V lost 0 bases, J lost 0 bases, and 8 bases lay in between.

This clonotype has only a few counts. The chain combines TRBV7-6 with TRBJ2-7; TRBD2 agrees at 8 bases. The CDR3 sequence is 15 residues long. With V trimmed by 1 base and J by 7 bases, 9 bases remained unmatched. From germline, CDR1 is SGHVS and CDR2 FNYEAQ. The CDR3 protein is CASSLVYSGTGEQYF. CDR3 coding DNA: TGTGCCAGCAGCTTAGTATATAGCGGGACGGGGGAGCAGTACTTC.

The chain uses TRBV7-6 and TRBJ2-1; 10 positions agree with TRBD2. V lost 4 bases and J lost 10; bases outside the gene matches: 10. The CDR3 spans 15 residues. Germline V gene sequence: CDR1 SGHVS, CDR2 FNYEAQ. The CDR3 sequence is CASSSTGTSDQEQFF. CDR3 nucleotide sequence: TGTGCCAGCAGCTCCACCGGGACTAGCGATCAGGAGCAGTTCTTC.

V and J are TRBV5-4 and TRBJ2-1, with 8 bases that match TRBD2. This CDR3 is 16 amino acids long. Germline CDR1 SGHNT, CDR2 YYREEE (reference sequence). V was clipped by 3 bases and J by 1 base; unmatched bases: 6. The CDR3 reads CASSSPAGVSYNEQFF. The CDR3 nucleotides are TGTGCCAGCAGCTCCCCAGCGGGAGTTTCCTACAATGAGCAGTTCTTC.

The chain carries TRBV6-1 and TRBJ1-3, with TRBD1 identical over 8 bases. The germline V gene has CDR1 MNHNS and CDR2 SASEGT. The CDR3 is 15 residues long. The V and J ends lost 1 base and 8 bases, in that order; junction bases with no gene match: 7. CDR3 in DNA: TGTGCCAGCAGTGAAGGGTTGACAGGGGTGTACACCATATATTTT. It translates to CASSEGLTGVYTIYF.

This clonotype has just one count. The rearrangement links TRBV12-3 or TRBV12-4 to TRBJ2-5; TRBD1 matches at 10 bases. Unmatched junction bases numbered 9, after V lost 3 bases and J lost 5 bases. This CDR3 region has 16 residues. Written as DNA, the CDR3 is TGTGCCAGCAGTTTCAGGGACAGGGGATCTTGGGAGACCCAGTACTTC. Translating gives CASSFRDRGSWETQYF.

This clonotype has only a few counts. The CDR3 is CASSLSGGPGYEQYF. DNA of the CDR3: TGTGCCAGCAGCCTCTCCGGGGGTCCCGGGTACGAGCAGTACTTC. This chain uses TRBV5-4 with TRBJ2-7; D is perhaps TRBD2 (6 bases). The CDR3 loop spans 15 amino acids. The ends were cut back, 4 bases at V and 4 bases at J, with 18 bases in the middle. The V gene's germline CDR1 is SGHNT and CDR2 YYREEE (reference sequence).

Many counts were recorded for this clonotype. The rearrangement links TRBV7-6 to TRBJ2-1, with 9 positions matching TRBD1. Germline V gene sequence: CDR1 SGHVS, CDR2 FNYEAQ. The CDR3 has 19 amino acids. The V and J ends lost 0 bases and 7 bases, in that order; junction bases with no gene match: 16. CDR3 region: CASSLAPITPGQGENEQFF. DNA of the CDR3: TGTGCCAGCAGCTTAGCCCCAATCACCCCGGGACAGGGTGAGAATGAGCAGTTCTTC.

The sample holds a few counts of this clonotype. This sequence joins TRBV19 and TRBJ2-2; 11 bases match TRBD2. With 5 bases clipped from V and 7 bases from J, the junction kept 9 bases outside the gene matches. Germline values: CDR1 LNHDA, CDR2 SQIVND (reference sequence). This CDR3 contains 16 residues. Here the CDR3 DNA reads TGTGCCAGTAGTCCCCGTAGCGGGAGGGACGGCGGGGAGCTGTTTTTT. Amino acids: CASSPRSGRDGGELFF. Looking up the rest from reference TRBV19 and TRBJ2-2 gives the full variable domain: DGGITQSPKYLFRKEGQNVTLSCEQNLNHDAMYWYRQDPGQGLRLIYYSQIVNDFQKGDIAEGYSVSREKKESFPLTVTSAQKNPTAFYLCASSPRSGRDGGELFFGEGSRLTVL.

This chain links TRBV7-6 with TRBJ2-2; TRBD1 is a possible D gene (5 bases). This CDR3 has 17 residues. The V gene lost 4 bases and the J gene lost 5 bases, with 20 bases spanning the gap. The germline gives CDR1 SGHVS, CDR2 FNYEAQ. CDR3 sequence reads: CASSSRKGTGDTGELFF. DNA for the CDR3: TGTGCCAGCAGCTCAAGAAAGGGAACAGGAGATACCGGGGAGCTGTTTTTT. The complete variable domain, with remaining parts taken from reference TRBV7-6 and TRBJ2-2, reads GAGVSQSPRYKVTKRGQDVALRCDPISGHVSLYWYRQALGQGPEFLTYFNYEAQQDKSGLPNDRFSAERPEGSISTLTIQRTEQRDSAMYRCASSSRKGTGDTGELFFGEGSRLTVL.